Presented here are 24 T cell receptor beta chains from one specimen sequenced in a study of T cell responses to AZD1222 COVID-19 vaccine. The method was immunoSEQ multiplex PCR; TCRdb's version includes in-frame clones alone and lacks a portion of them. The sample consists of 84,000 or so clones, about 92% of them appearing once. Material: peripheral blood, obtained on day 0 of AZD1222 vaccination. All receptors derive from an adult in good health.

The gene calls are TRBV3-1 (or the pseudogene TRBV3-2) and TRBJ1-1, with TRBD1 matching over 8 bases. The ends lost 2 bases at V and 8 bases at J; junction bases unmatched: 1. The CDR3 covers 12 residues. Germline lookup yields CDR1 LGHDT and CDR2 YNNKEL (reference sequence). CDR3 amino acids: CASSQRTGEAFF. The CDR3 DNA sequence: TGTGCCAGCAGCCAACGGACAGGGGAAGCTTTCTTT.

This sequence joins TRBV5-4 and TRBJ1-2, with 8 bases aligning to TRBD1. CDR3 length equals 14 residues. The germline V gene encodes CDR1 SGHNT and CDR2 YYREEE (reference sequence). V was clipped by 0 bases and J by 4 bases; unmatched bases: 2. CDR3 loop: CASSLAGGAYGYTF. DNA for the CDR3: TGTGCCAGCAGCTTGGCAGGGGGCGCCTATGGCTACACCTTC.

V gene TRBV29-1 combines with J gene TRBJ1-5; the D gene is possibly TRBD1 (6 bases). Trimming removed 4 bases at V and 7 bases at J, with 17 bases between. The CDR3 runs 14 residues. Germline V gene data show CDR1 as SQVTM and CDR2 as ANQGSEA. CDR3 bases: TGCAGCGTTGCCCTGGCGGGGGGGCAGCAGCCCCAGCATTTT. Translation: CSVALAGGQQPQHF.

The rearrangement uses TRBV5-5 and TRBJ2-7; 8 bases agree with TRBD1. Per germline, CDR1 SGHKS and CDR2 YYEKEE (reference sequence). The CDR3 contains 14 residues. The V gene end was trimmed by 4 bases and the J gene end by 5 bases; junction bases not matched to a gene: 8. The CDR3 region is CASSGRTGKDEQYF. The DNA for the CDR3 is TGTGCCAGCAGCGGAAGGACAGGGAAGGACGAGCAGTACTTC.

V usage is TRBV5-1 and J usage is TRBJ1-1; D remains ambiguous. V was pared by 4 bases and J by 0 bases, with 7 bases between. Germline V gene sequence: CDR1 SGHRS, CDR2 YFSETQ. The CDR3 has 13 amino acids. CDR3 in amino acids: CASSPNLNTEAFF. For the CDR3, the DNA is TGCGCCAGCAGCCCCAACCTGAACACTGAAGCTTTCTTT.

CDR3 nucleotide sequence: TGCGCCAGCAGCGACAGGGGGTCCTACGAGCAGTACTTC. It encodes CASSDRGSYEQYF. The chain has TRBV10-2 and TRBJ2-7; 9 nucleotides line up with TRBD1. J was trimmed by 1 base and V by 6 bases; bases with no gene match: 1. The CDR3 has 13 amino acids. Germline V gene data show CDR1 as WSHSY and CDR2 as SAAADI.

The chain recombines TRBV2 with TRBJ2-2; possible D gene TRBD1, 5 bases. This CDR3 region has 14 residues. V was shortened by 4 bases and J by 1 base, with 7 bases between the two germline ends. Looked up from germline, CDR1 is SNHLY and CDR2 is FYNNEI. CDR3 in amino acids: CASSGQGNTGELFF. The CDR3 DNA reads as TGTGCCAGCAGTGGCCAGGGGAACACCGGGGAGCTGTTTTTT.

The rearrangement uses TRBV9 and TRBJ2-2; D is perhaps TRBD1 or TRBD2 (5 bases each). CDR1 is SGDLS, CDR2 YYNGEE, per germline. V was trimmed by 1 base and J by 1 base, leaving 20 bases between them. The length of the CDR3 is 19 residues. For the CDR3, the DNA is TGTGCCAGCAGCGTACTCAGGGACCCGGTCCCCCTGAACACCGGGGAGCTGTTTTTT. The encoded protein is CASSVLRDPVPLNTGELFF.

The chain has TRBV28 and TRBJ1-1; 8 bases are a match to TRBD1. CDR1 and CDR2 (germline): MDHEN, SYDVKM. There are 15 residues in the CDR3. After removal of 6 bases from V and 3 bases from J, the junction contained 9 bases not matched to a gene. The DNA of the CDR3 is TGTGCCAGCAGCCCAGACAGGGGATATTACACTGAAGCTTTCTTT. Translated, it gives CASSPDRGYYTEAFF.

This clone was picked up one time. The chain has TRBV6-5 and TRBJ1-1; tentatively, D is TRBD1 (5 bases). The CDR3 length is 14 residues. Trimming removed 5 bases at V and 1 base at J, with 11 bases between. Germline V gene lookup returns CDR1 MNHEY and CDR2 SVGAGI. CDR3 residues: CASSQSGENTEAFF. The CDR3 nucleotides read TGTGCCAGCAGTCAATCGGGGGAGAACACTGAAGCTTTCTTT.

The sample holds a few counts of this clone. This chain joins TRBV30 and TRBJ1-2; D might be TRBD1 (6 bases). V was clipped by 5 bases and J by 8 bases, with 21 bases between them. CDR1 is GTSNPN, CDR2 SVGIG, per germline (reference sequence). The CDR3 has 14 residues. The CDR3 DNA reads as TGTGCCTGGGAGCCGGGCTGGCAAACAGGGGGCTACACCTTC. The encoded protein is CAWEPGWQTGGYTF.

V and J are TRBV6-5 and TRBJ2-3; TRBD1 might be the D (6 bases). The CDR3 consists of 15 residues. Deletions cut 4 bases from V and 2 bases from J, with 13 bases between. Germline CDR1 MNHEY, CDR2 SVGAGI. CDR3 loop: CASSSSDRHTDTQYF. Written as DNA, the CDR3 is TGTGCCAGCAGTTCCTCGGACAGACACACAGATACGCAGTATTTT.

A single count supports this clone. CDR3 in DNA: TGTGCCAGCAGGACGGGACAGGGTTCCTACAATGAGCAGTTCTTC. Its translation: CASRTGQGSYNEQFF. J is TRBJ2-1 and V is TRBV6-5; 9 bases agree with TRBD1. V was clipped by 6 bases and J by 1 base; unmatched bases: 4. Germline lookup yields CDR1 MNHEY and CDR2 SVGAGI. The CDR3 spans 15 residues.

The chain couples TRBV19 to TRBJ2-6; D remains ambiguous. Trimming left V 2 bases short and J 2 bases short, with 1 base between. The CDR3 is 13 residues long. Per germline, CDR1 LNHDA and CDR2 SQIVND (reference sequence). The DNA for the CDR3 is TGTGCCAGTAGTATAACTGGGGCCAACGTCCTGACTTTC. Protein product: CASSITGANVLTF.

This rearrangement joins TRBV6-5 to TRBJ2-7; D gene unclear. The V gene's germline CDR1 is MNHEY and CDR2 SVGAGI. The CDR3 is made up of 11 amino acids. V was pared by 6 bases and J by 3 bases, with 6 bases between. The CDR3 loop is CASSPNYEQYF. The CDR3 DNA follows: TGTGCCAGCAGCCCAAACTACGAGCAGTACTTC.

The V and J genes are TRBV6-4 and TRBJ2-6; D is unclear. This CDR3 region has 13 residues. The V and J ends lost 6 bases and 1 base respectively, with 4 bases between them. Germline values: CDR1 MRHNA, CDR2 SNTAGT. Written as DNA, the CDR3 is TGTGCCAGCAGGGAATCTGGGGCCAACGTCCTGACTTTC. Translated, it gives CASRESGANVLTF.

This chain uses TRBV19 with TRBJ2-7; 7 nucleotides agree with TRBD2. The ends lost 3 bases at V and 0 bases at J; junction bases unmatched: 8. This CDR3 spans 16 amino acids. CDR1 is LNHDA, CDR2 SQIVND, per germline (reference sequence). The CDR3 region is CASSIGWSGGSYEQYF. Written as DNA, the CDR3 is TGTGCCAGTAGTATCGGATGGTCGGGGGGCTCCTACGAGCAGTACTTC.

The chain joins TRBV18 to TRBJ1-1, with no clear D. The CDR3 is 15 residues long. From germline, CDR1 is KGHSH and CDR2 LQKENI. The V and J ends lost 6 bases and 2 bases respectively, with 16 bases between them. The CDR3 is CASSAQTRGNTEAFF. CDR3 sequence (DNA): TGTGCCAGCTCCGCCCAGACGCGGGGAAACACTGAAGCTTTCTTT.

This chain links TRBV28 with TRBJ2-1, with TRBD1 matching 8 bases. V dropped 7 bases and J dropped 9; count of bases not matched to a gene: 11. The CDR3 spans 14 residues. Germline V gene data show CDR1 as MDHEN and CDR2 as SYDVKM. CDR3 region: CASTPGQGRGEQFF. The CDR3 DNA reads as TGTGCCAGCACCCCCGGACAGGGAAGGGGTGAGCAGTTCTTC.

V gene TRBV13 combines with J gene TRBJ2-4, with 9 positions matching TRBD1. V gave up 5 bases and J gave up 0 bases; unmatched junction bases: 8. This CDR3 region has 17 residues. Germline lookup yields CDR1 PRHDT and CDR2 FYEKMQ (reference sequence). CDR3 region: CASSQINRGLAKNIQYF. The DNA for the CDR3 is TGTGCCAGCAGCCAAATCAACAGGGGGCTAGCCAAAAACATTCAGTACTTC.

V and J are TRBV24-1 and TRBJ2-7; 10 bases match TRBD1. V lost 4 bases to trimming and J lost 8 bases; unmatched junction nucleotides: 10. There are 15 residues in the CDR3. The germline V gene has CDR1 KGHDR and CDR2 SFDVKD. The CDR3 nucleotides are TGTGCCACCAGTGAGCCGGGACAGGGGCAGCCGAAGCAGTACTTC. This sequence encodes CATSEPGQGQPKQYF.

This clone showed up just a few times. The chain carries TRBV2 and TRBJ1-5, with TRBD1 as a possible D gene (5 bases). The germline V gene encodes CDR1 SNHLY and CDR2 FYNNEI. This CDR3 region has 14 residues. V lost 3 bases and J lost 5, with 11 bases in between. The CDR3 DNA follows: TGTGCCAGCAGTGAGCAGGGCGCGTATCAGCCCCAGCATTTT. It encodes CASSEQGAYQPQHF.

The chain links TRBV29-1 to TRBJ2-5, with TRBD2 matching over 14 bases. The CDR3 has 16 residues. Trimming at V came to 3 bases and at J to 1 base, leaving 4 bases not matched to a gene. The germline gives CDR1 SQVTM, CDR2 ANQGSEA. Written as DNA, the CDR3 is TGCAGCGTTGACCGGACTAGCGGGAGGTCCCAAGAGACCCAGTACTTC. Residues: CSVDRTSGRSQETQYF.

This clone was counted a single time. V and J are TRBV9 and TRBJ2-7; D is ambiguous. V gave up 4 bases and J gave up 0 bases, with 14 bases separating them. CDR3 length: 15 residues. Germline loops: CDR1 SGDLS, CDR2 YYNGEE. DNA of the CDR3: TGTGCCAGCAGCCCGACGGCGGCCAGCTCCTACGAGCAGTACTTC. Residues: CASSPTAASSYEQYF. Filled out from reference TRBV9 and TRBJ2-7, the complete variable domain reads DSGVTQTPKHLITATGQRVTLRCSPRSGDLSVYWYQQSLDQGLQFLIQYYNGEERAKGNILERFSAQQFPDLHSELNLSSLELGDSALYFCASSPTAASSYEQYFGPGTRLTVT.